The clone carrying this TCR beta chain was observed many times. Its matching antigen is unknown. Thyroid ultrasound, orbital computed tomography, clinical symptoms, and serum thyroxine and TRAb underpinned diagnoses. Cells are PBMCs isolated from roughly 9.3 ml of fresh blood. The data are from a study of T cells in Graves' hyperthyroidism and ophthalmopathy. Broader study findings: A model built on 13 V-J features separated ophthalmopathy from stable hyperthyroidism. In validation, the model predicted ophthalmopathy. These predictions came a median about 6.5 months before onset.

TCR beta CDR3 region amplification was performed from RNA transcripts. First-round RT-PCR with HTBI primers amplified the TCR CDR3 region. TCRdb reprocessed the multiplex PCR reads with MiXCR, giving one entry per CDR3 protein. This table has about 620,000 distinct CDR3 sequences, about 16% appearing once. This clonotype originated in a woman in her 30s with Graves' hyperthyroidism. The source material was blood.

This chain's CDR3 is CASAHPNTGELFF. In DNA, the CDR3 is TGTGCCAGCGCCCACCCGAACACCGGGGAGCTGTTTTTT. The chain uses TRBV28 and TRBJ2-2; D remains ambiguous. CDR3 length: 13 amino acids. CDR1 is MDHEN and CDR2 is SYDVKM in the germline V gene. V lost 8 bases to trimming and J lost 0 bases, with 7 bases between them. Full variable domain (missing parts from reference TRBV28 and TRBJ2-2): DVKVTQSSRYLVKRTGEKVFLECVQDMDHENMFWYRQDPGLGLRLIYFSYDVKMKEKGDIPEGYSVSREKKERFSLILESASTNQTSMYLCASAHPNTGELFFGEGSRLTVL.